This is a list of T cell receptor beta chains from one sample in a study of PD-L1 blockade in urothelial cancer. TCRdb's copy holds only in-frame clones and misses some; the assay was immunoSEQ multiplex PCR. Among under 100,000 clones listed, 82% were seen once. Specimen: PBMCs, collected around atezolizumab (anti-PD-L1) treatment. The receptors shown here come from a man between 65 and 85 years old with urothelial cancer. The CDR3 runs from the conserved cysteine through the conserved F or W. D genes are given only for firm matches. Clone size is not always given. Where it is, it says once, few, many or a class for expanded clones.

abundance	j_gene	v_gene	d_gene	CDR3aa	CDR3nt
-	TRBJ2-1	TRBV12-5	TRBD1	CASGLYLGQGGVSVHEQFF	TGTGCTAGTGGCCTATACCTCGGACAGGGGGGGGTATCTGTCCATGAGCAGTTCTTC
-	TRBJ2-7	TRBV6-5	TRBD2	CASSYSQREGRGEQYF	TGTGCCAGCAGTTACTCTCAGCGGGAGGGCCGGGGCGAGCAGTACTTC
-	TRBJ2-7	TRBV13	TRBD2	CASSPRPTSGSSHEQYF	TGTGCCAGCAGCCCCCGCCCGACTAGCGGGAGCTCCCACGAGCAGTACTTC
-	TRBJ2-7	TRBV6-1	TRBD1	CASSIGTGGWYEQYF	TGTGCCAGCAGTATCGGGACAGGGGGTTGGTACGAGCAGTACTTC
-	TRBJ1-1	TRBV5-4	-	CASSWTQNTEAFF	TGTGCCAGCAGCTGGACACAGAACACTGAAGCTTTCTTT
-	TRBJ2-5	TRBV6-5	-	CASSPEGRGTETQYF	TGTGCCAGCAGCCCGGAGGGCAGGGGGACAGAGACCCAGTACTTC
-	TRBJ2-3	TRBV6-1	TRBD1	CASSEIWGRDRGRTDTQYF	TGTGCCAGCAGTGAAATTTGGGGCCGGGACAGGGGAAGGACAGATACGCAGTATTTT
-	TRBJ2-2	TRBV2	TRBD2	CASSGAPSSGSSNTGELFF	TGTGCCAGCAGTGGAGCTCCTTCTAGCGGGAGTTCTAACACCGGGGAGCTGTTTTTT
-	TRBJ2-6	TRBV7-2	-	CASSLVLGRDSGANVLTF	TGTGCCAGCAGCTTAGTCTTGGGCAGGGACTCTGGGGCCAACGTCCTGACTTTC
-	TRBJ2-1	TRBV27	TRBD2	CASSPIGLAGRNEQFF	TGTGCCAGCAGTCCGATAGGACTAGCGGGTCGAAATGAGCAGTTCTTC
-	TRBJ1-1	TRBV11-3	-	CASSPAGIDTEAFF	TGTGCCAGCAGTCCCGCGGGGATCGACACTGAAGCTTTCTTT
-	TRBJ2-7	TRBV6-6	TRBD1	CASSHTPGTGSEQYF	TGTGCCAGCAGTCACACACCCGGGACAGGGAGCGAGCAGTACTTC
-	TRBJ1-1	TRBV5-8	-	CASSGGWAGIGLATEAFF	TGTGCCAGCAGTGGGGGGTGGGCAGGGATAGGCCTAGCCACTGAAGCTTTCTTT
-	TRBJ2-2	TRBV19	TRBD1	CASSRSGGSNTGELFF	TGTGCCAGTAGCCGATCAGGGGGCTCGAACACCGGGGAGCTGTTTTTT
-	TRBJ2-7	TRBV27	-	CASSRGGPYEQYF	TGTGCCAGCAGTAGGGGGGGCCCCTACGAGCAGTACTTC
-	TRBJ1-2	TRBV6-1	-	CASSEAMQSHGYTF	TGTGCCAGCAGTGAAGCGATGCAGTCCCATGGCTACACCTTC
-	TRBJ2-2	TRBV4-2	TRBD2	CASSPSGGANTGELFF	TGTGCCAGCAGCCCTAGCGGGGGGGCGAACACCGGGGAGCTGTTTTTT
-	TRBJ1-1	TRBV6-5	TRBD1	CASRQQGFTEAFF	TGTGCCAGCAGGCAACAGGGGTTCACTGAAGCTTTCTTT
-	TRBJ2-1	TRBV15	-	CATSRDPLSGSGGEQFF	TGTGCCACCAGCAGAGATCCCCTCTCGGGGTCCGGGGGTGAGCAGTTCTTC
few	TRBJ2-7	TRBV2	-	CASSGSVVQGGEQYF	TGTGCCAGCAGTGGAAGTGTTGTTCAAGGGGGCGAGCAGTACTTC
-	TRBJ2-7	TRBV5-1	-	CASSLARRGDSYEQYF	TGCGCCAGCAGCTTGGCACGACGAGGAGACTCCTACGAGCAGTACTTC
-	TRBJ2-7	TRBV6-5	-	CASSPRGAAEQYF	TGTGCCAGCAGCCCACGAGGAGCCGCCGAGCAGTACTTC
-	TRBJ1-5	TRBV19	TRBD1	CASSRTQGAMDQPQHF	TGTGCCAGTAGTCGAACACAGGGGGCGATGGATCAGCCCCAGCATTTT
-	TRBJ2-7	TRBV7-3	-	CASSRRGGTYEQYF	TGTGCCAGCAGCCGGAGGGGGGGGACCTACGAGCAGTACTTC
-	TRBJ1-1	TRBV6-5	TRBD1	CASSHGQGATEAFF	TGTGCCAGCAGTCACGGACAGGGGGCCACTGAAGCTTTCTTT
few	TRBJ1-1	TRBV19	-	CARTDEAFF	TGTGCCAGGACAGATGAAGCTTTCTTT
-	TRBJ2-2	TRBV11-3	-	CASSLGGANTGELFF	TGTGCCAGCAGCTTGGGGGGAGCGAACACCGGGGAGCTGTTTTTT
-	TRBJ2-7	TRBV29-1	TRBD2	CSVDSTSGGTYEQYF	TGCAGCGTCGACTCGACTAGCGGGGGAACCTACGAGCAGTACTTC
-	TRBJ1-4	TRBV7-9	-	CASSLAQVNEKLFF	TGTGCCAGCAGCTTAGCGCAGGTTAATGAAAAACTGTTTTTT
-	TRBJ2-5	TRBV4-1	-	CASSQDLGVLEQYF	TGCGCCAGCAGCCAAGATCTCGGGGTCCTGGAGCAGTACTTC
few	TRBJ2-7	TRBV19	-	CASSKGGVSYEQYF	TGTGCCAGTAGTAAAGGAGGAGTCTCCTACGAGCAGTACTTC
-	TRBJ2-5	TRBV27	TRBD2	CASSLVAGYPGTQYF	TGTGCCAGCAGTTTGGTAGCGGGGTACCCGGGGACCCAGTACTTC
-	TRBJ2-7	TRBV5-4	TRBD2	CASSLAGTSGDEQYF	TGTGCCAGCAGCTTGGCCGGGACTAGCGGGGACGAGCAGTACTTC
-	TRBJ2-3	TRBV5-1	TRBD2	CASQDSGGSDTQYF	TGCGCCAGCCAGGATAGCGGGGGATCGGATACGCAGTATTTT
-	TRBJ1-6	TRBV10-1	TRBD1	CASSETTGTYNSPLHF	TGCGCCAGCAGTGAGACGACAGGGACCTATAATTCACCCCTCCACTTT
-	TRBJ1-2	TRBV5-5	TRBD1	CASSLGGTGVNYGYTF	TGTGCCAGCAGCTTGGGAGGGACAGGGGTGAACTATGGCTACACCTTC
-	TRBJ2-1	TRBV9	TRBD2	CASSVGGGFGGGFRTSIDEQFF	TGTGCCAGCAGCGTCGGAGGAGGATTTGGAGGAGGATTTCGGACTAGCATCGATGAGCAGTTCTTC
few	TRBJ1-4	TRBV9	-	CASSVGQATNEKLFF	TGTGCCAGCAGCGTGGGGCAGGCAACTAATGAAAAACTGTTTTTT
many	TRBJ2-5	TRBV7-9	TRBD1	CASSAGTGGRETQYF	TGTGCCAGCAGCGCCGGGACAGGGGGGAGAGAGACCCAGTACTTC
-	TRBJ2-7	TRBV19	TRBD2	CASSIGLAGDYEQYF	TGTGCCAGTAGTATAGGACTAGCGGGAGACTACGAGCAGTACTTC
-	TRBJ1-1	TRBV4-3	-	CASSQDVGGASTAFF	TGCGCCAGCAGCCAAGATGTGGGGGGGGCCTCGACGGCTTTCTTT
few	TRBJ2-1	TRBV11-3	-	CASSLADEDEQFF	TGTGCCAGCAGCTTAGCTGACGAGGATGAGCAGTTCTTC
-	TRBJ1-2	TRBV30	-	CAWSVERSLGYTF	TGTGCCTGGAGTGTAGAGAGAAGCCTTGGCTACACCTTC
-	TRBJ2-3	TRBV12-5	-	CASGLAIPRIGSPDTQYF	TGTGCTAGTGGTTTGGCGATACCCCGTATAGGGAGCCCAGATACGCAGTATTTT
medium-sized	TRBJ1-5	TRBV19	TRBD1	CASSLRTGWVNQPQHF	TGTGCCAGTAGTCTCAGGACAGGGTGGGTCAATCAGCCCCAGCATTTT
-	TRBJ1-1	TRBV28	TRBD1	CASYLGTGLNTEAFF	TGTGCCTCCTATCTGGGGACAGGTTTGAACACTGAAGCTTTCTTT